A selection of T cell receptor beta chains follows, all from one sample in a study of spatial heterogeneity in lung cancer. TCRdb itself ran the 5' RACE reads through MiXCR, one entry per CDR3 protein. The repertoire holds 1,000 to 1,500 distinct CDR3 sequences, with approximately 26% as singletons. Sequences were derived from PBMCs, sampled at follow-up. The receptors here all came from a male donor with early-stage non-small cell lung cancer. Both conserved end residues are part of each CDR3. D genes are given only for firm matches. Clone size is not always given. Where it is, it says once, few, many or a class for expanded clones.

. TRBJ2-3 TRBV20-1 . TGCAGTGCTAGAAGGAGAGGGCCGGGAAGCACAGATACGCAGTATTTT CSARRRGPGSTDTQYF
many TRBJ2-7 TRBV5-5 . TGTGCCAGCAGCTTGGGGGACGCCGAGCAGTACTTC CASSLGDAEQYF
. TRBJ2-7 TRBV12-3/TRBV12-4 . TGTGCCAGCAGCGGATGGCAATCCTCCTACGAGCAGTACTTC CASSGWQSSYEQYF
large TRBJ2-5 TRBV11-2 TRBD1 TGTGCCAGCAGGCGGACAGGGGCAGAGACCCAGTACTTC CASRRTGAETQYF
few TRBJ2-5 TRBV7-2 TRBD2 TGTGCCAGCAGCGCCTTCAGGGAGGGGACCCAGTACTTC CASSAFREGTQYF
many TRBJ2-3 TRBV25-1 TRBD2 TGTGCCAGCGGCGTTGGAGCGGGGGATACAGATACGCAGTATTTT CASGVGAGDTDTQYF
many TRBJ2-2 TRBV11-2 . TGTGCCAGCAGCCCCCTGCGGGATCCCGGGGAGCTGTTTTTT CASSPLRDPGELFF
. TRBJ2-3 TRBV10-1 TRBD2 TGCGCCAGCAGCCGGACTAGCGGAGAGGGAGATACGCAGTATTTT CASSRTSGEGDTQYF
large TRBJ1-1 TRBV6-5 TRBD1 TGTGCCAGCAACAGGGGGCCTAACACTGAAGCTTTCTTT CASNRGPNTEAFF
large TRBJ2-1 TRBV6-5 TRBD2 TGTGCCAGCAGTTACTCGGGGCTAGCGGGAGGAGAGCAGTTCTTC CASSYSGLAGGEQFF
. TRBJ2-3 TRBV6-5 TRBD2 TGTGCCAGCAGACCCCTAGCGGGAGAGGCAGATACGCAGTATTTT CASRPLAGEADTQYF
medium-sized TRBJ2-6 TRBV20-1 TRBD1 TGCAGTGCTGCCCAGACAGGGGATCCTGGGGCCAACGTCCTGACTTTC CSAAQTGDPGANVLTF
. TRBJ2-1 TRBV9 . TGTGCCAGCAGCGTAGGAGCGAGCTCCTACAATGAGCAGTTCTTC CASSVGASSYNEQFF
many TRBJ2-7 TRBV18 . TGTGCCAGCTCACCCGGGGGTAGCGAGCAGTACTTC CASSPGGSEQYF
few TRBJ2-3 TRBV6-6 TRBD2 TGTGCCAGCAGTTACAGCGGGGTTGAGCAGTATTTT CASSYSGVEQYF
medium-sized TRBJ2-7 TRBV5-1 . TGCGCCAGCAGCTTGGATGGCCTCCGGTCCTACGAGCAGTACTTC CASSLDGLRSYEQYF
few TRBJ2-3 TRBV5-4 . TGTGCCAGCAGCTCATCAGGCGGCGGGGTCGCAGATACGCAGTATTTT CASSSSGGGVADTQYF
medium-sized TRBJ2-5 TRBV11-2 . TGTGCCAGCAGCCTTTGGGGGAACTTAAGACAAGAGACCCAGTACTTC CASSLWGNLRQETQYF
few TRBJ2-3 TRBV12-3/TRBV12-4 . TGTGCCAGCAGACCCAGGGGAGATACGCAGTATTTT CASRPRGDTQYF
. TRBJ1-2 TRBV7-9 TRBD1 TGTGCCAGCAGCTTACAACAGGGGAATAACTATGGCTACACCTTC CASSLQQGNNYGYTF
large TRBJ1-2 TRBV29-1 . TGCAGCGTAGCAGACTATGAGGACTATGGCTACACCTTC CSVADYEDYGYTF
many TRBJ2-3 TRBV20-1 . TGCAGCGCGCTAGCGTCAGCCACAGATACGCAGTATTTT CSALASATDTQYF
few TRBJ2-7 TRBV28 . TGTGCCAGCAGGGCGGGACATTCCTACGAGCAGTACTTC CASRAGHSYEQYF